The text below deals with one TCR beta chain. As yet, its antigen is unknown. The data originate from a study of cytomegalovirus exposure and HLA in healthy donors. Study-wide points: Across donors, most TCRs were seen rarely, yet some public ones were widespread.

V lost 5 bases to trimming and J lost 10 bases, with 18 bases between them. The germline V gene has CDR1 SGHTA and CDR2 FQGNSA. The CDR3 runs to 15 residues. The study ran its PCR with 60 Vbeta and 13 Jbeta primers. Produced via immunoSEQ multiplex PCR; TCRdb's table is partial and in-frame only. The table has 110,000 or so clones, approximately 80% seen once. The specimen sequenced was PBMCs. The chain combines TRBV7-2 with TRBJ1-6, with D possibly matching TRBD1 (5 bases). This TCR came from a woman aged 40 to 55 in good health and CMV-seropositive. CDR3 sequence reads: CASSESAGYGSPLHF. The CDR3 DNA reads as TGTGCCAGCAGCGAATCTGCAGGGTACGGCTCACCCCTCCACTTT.